A selection of T cell receptor beta chains follows, all from one sample in a study of T-cell memory formation after mild COVID-19. Via MiXCR, TCRdb re-called the 5' RACE reads, giving one row per CDR3 protein. The repertoire has over 500,000 distinct CDR3 sequences, 15% to 20% of them found once; the top ten carry about 7.5%. Material for sequencing was PBMCs or a T cell subset sorted from them (not recorded which). These receptors all stem from an adult woman who had mild COVID-19 (a few samples of this study predate the infection). Cell type and time point are not known. Both conserved end residues are part of each CDR3. D genes are given only for firm matches. The listing skips clone size in some rows; elsewhere it reads once, few, many or a size class.

clone size: NA
V gene: TRBV7-2
D gene: NA
J gene: TRBJ1-2
CDR3 DNA: TGTGCCAGCAGCTTAGCCGGGGGCGTTGGCTACACCTTC
CDR3 protein: CASSLAGGVGYTF

clone size: NA
V gene: TRBV5-1
D gene: NA
J gene: TRBJ1-4
CDR3 DNA: TGCGCCAGCAGCTTCCAACAGGGAGATAATGAAAAACTGTTTTTT
CDR3 protein: CASSFQQGDNEKLFF

clone size: few
V gene: TRBV6-5
D gene: NA
J gene: TRBJ2-7
CDR3 DNA: TGTGCCAGCAGTTACTCGCCTCAGCGGGTCTCCTACGAGCAGTACTTC
CDR3 protein: CASSYSPQRVSYEQYF

clone size: NA
V gene: TRBV6-5
D gene: NA
J gene: TRBJ2-1
CDR3 DNA: TGTGCCAGCAGTTACGGAGGGGGGTACAATGAGCAGTTCTTC
CDR3 protein: CASSYGGGYNEQFF

clone size: few
V gene: TRBV5-1
D gene: NA
J gene: TRBJ1-4
CDR3 DNA: TGCGCCAGCAGCTTCCACGGAACAACTAATGAAAAACTGTTTTTT
CDR3 protein: CASSFHGTTNEKLFF

clone size: NA
V gene: TRBV4-2
D gene: NA
J gene: TRBJ2-3
CDR3 DNA: TGTGCCAGCAGCCGCACCGGGACTTCTAGCACAGATACGCAGTATTTT
CDR3 protein: CASSRTGTSSTDTQYF

clone size: few
V gene: TRBV18
D gene: TRBD1
J gene: TRBJ2-1
CDR3 DNA: TGTGCCAGCTCACCCCGGACAGGGCGCTACAATGAGCAGTTCTTC
CDR3 protein: CASSPRTGRYNEQFF

clone size: NA
V gene: TRBV6-2/TRBV6-3
D gene: NA
J gene: TRBJ2-7
CDR3 DNA: TGTGCCAGCACCCGCTGGTTGGCGGGGTTGAGCTCCTACGAGCAGTACTTC
CDR3 protein: CASTRWLAGLSSYEQYF

clone size: NA
V gene: TRBV7-9
D gene: TRBD2
J gene: TRBJ2-2
CDR3 DNA: TGTGCCAGCAGCTTAGCGCATTTGGCGGGGGGACCCACCGGGGAGCTGTTTTTT
CDR3 protein: CASSLAHLAGGPTGELFF

clone size: few
V gene: TRBV7-8
D gene: NA
J gene: TRBJ1-4
CDR3 DNA: TGTGCCAGCAGCTTAGCCCCCGTCGAAAAACTGTTTTTT
CDR3 protein: CASSLAPVEKLFF

clone size: NA
V gene: TRBV23-1
D gene: NA
J gene: TRBJ1-2
CDR3 DNA: TGCGCCAGCACCATTAGGATGTGGGGCCGGACCTATGGCTACACCTTC
CDR3 protein: CASTIRMWGRTYGYTF

clone size: few
V gene: TRBV20-1
D gene: TRBD1
J gene: TRBJ2-7
CDR3 DNA: TGCAGTGCCACCCCAGGGGGACAATACACCTACGAGCAGTACTTC
CDR3 protein: CSATPGGQYTYEQYF

clone size: many
V gene: TRBV29-1
D gene: TRBD2
J gene: TRBJ2-3
CDR3 DNA: TGCAGCGTAACTAGCGGTAGCACAGATACGCAGTATTTT
CDR3 protein: CSVTSGSTDTQYF

clone size: NA
V gene: TRBV4-3
D gene: TRBD2
J gene: TRBJ2-2
CDR3 DNA: TGCGCCAGATTCTCTGGTCAGCGGGAGGGAGAGCTGTTTTTT
CDR3 protein: CARFSGQREGELFF

clone size: NA
V gene: TRBV5-5
D gene: NA
J gene: TRBJ2-1
CDR3 DNA: TGTGCCAGCAGCTTGGCATCCGGGGGCGTCTCCTACAATGAGCAGTTCTTC
CDR3 protein: CASSLASGGVSYNEQFF

clone size: few
V gene: TRBV11-2
D gene: TRBD1
J gene: TRBJ2-1
CDR3 DNA: TGTGCCAGCAGCTTAGGGACAGGGGGGGATGAGCAGTTCTTC
CDR3 protein: CASSLGTGGDEQFF

clone size: many
V gene: TRBV28
D gene: NA
J gene: TRBJ2-1
CDR3 DNA: TGTGCCAGTTCCGACAGTTACAATGAGCAGTTCTTC
CDR3 protein: CASSDSYNEQFF

clone size: few
V gene: TRBV6-6
D gene: TRBD2
J gene: TRBJ2-3
CDR3 DNA: TGTGCCAGCAGTTACGACAGCGGGAGGCTCGGAGATACGCAGTATTTT
CDR3 protein: CASSYDSGRLGDTQYF

clone size: few
V gene: TRBV9
D gene: NA
J gene: TRBJ1-5
CDR3 DNA: TGTGCCAGCAGCGTAGGGCCACAGGCGGATCAGCCCCAGCATTTT
CDR3 protein: CASSVGPQADQPQHF

clone size: NA
V gene: TRBV4-1
D gene: NA
J gene: TRBJ1-4
CDR3 DNA: TGCGCCAGCAGCCAAGAAGGGAGGGGGGGTGAAAAACTGTTTTTT
CDR3 protein: CASSQEGRGGEKLFF

clone size: NA
V gene: TRBV18
D gene: NA
J gene: TRBJ1-1
CDR3 DNA: TGTGCCAGCTCACCAAGAGGGGAAAGGAGCACTGAAGCTTTCTTT
CDR3 protein: CASSPRGERSTEAFF

clone size: NA
V gene: TRBV29-1
D gene: NA
J gene: TRBJ2-2
CDR3 DNA: TGCAGCGTTTTCTCAGAGCGTGGGCTCACCGGGGAGCTGTTTTTT
CDR3 protein: CSVFSERGLTGELFF

clone size: many
V gene: TRBV7-2
D gene: TRBD1
J gene: TRBJ2-7
CDR3 DNA: TGTGCCAGCAGAAGGGGGACAGACTCCTACGAGCAGTACTTC
CDR3 protein: CASRRGTDSYEQYF

clone size: NA
V gene: TRBV5-1
D gene: TRBD2
J gene: TRBJ2-1
CDR3 DNA: TGCGCCAGCAGCTTGGCGGCTAGCGGGGGGGTCAATGAGCAGTTCTTC
CDR3 protein: CASSLAASGGVNEQFF

clone size: few
V gene: TRBV12-3/TRBV12-4
D gene: NA
J gene: TRBJ1-4
CDR3 DNA: TGTGCCAGCAGTTTACAGTACGGGGAAAAACTGTTTTTT
CDR3 protein: CASSLQYGEKLFF

clone size: NA
V gene: TRBV29-1
D gene: TRBD1
J gene: TRBJ1-2
CDR3 DNA: TGCAGCGTGGGCGAGGGACAGGTCGGCTACACCTTC
CDR3 protein: CSVGEGQVGYTF

clone size: many
V gene: TRBV5-1
D gene: TRBD1
J gene: TRBJ2-3
CDR3 DNA: TGCGCCAGCAGCTTGGCCGACAGGGCAACAGATACGCAGTATTTT
CDR3 protein: CASSLADRATDTQYF

clone size: few
V gene: TRBV9
D gene: NA
J gene: TRBJ2-2
CDR3 DNA: TGTGCCAGCAGCGCAGGAAACCGGGACACCGCGAACACCGGGGAGCTGTTTTTT
CDR3 protein: CASSAGNRDTANTGELFF

clone size: NA
V gene: TRBV19
D gene: NA
J gene: TRBJ2-5
CDR3 DNA: TGTGCCAGTAGTATCACAGGGGGGGAACAAGAGACCCAGTACTTC
CDR3 protein: CASSITGGEQETQYF

clone size: few
V gene: TRBV14
D gene: TRBD2
J gene: TRBJ2-1
CDR3 DNA: TGTGCCAGCAGCCAAGAAGCTAGCGGGGGTCTGTGGGAGCAGTTCTTC
CDR3 protein: CASSQEASGGLWEQFF

clone size: NA
V gene: TRBV7-9
D gene: TRBD1
J gene: TRBJ1-1
CDR3 DNA: TGTGCCAGCAGCCCGATCCTTGGACAGGGGGCTTTCTTT
CDR3 protein: CASSPILGQGAFF

clone size: few
V gene: TRBV25-1
D gene: NA
J gene: TRBJ2-7
CDR3 DNA: TGTGCCAGCAGTCTCAGGGGAGGAGCATACGAGCAGTACTTC
CDR3 protein: CASSLRGGAYEQYF

clone size: NA
V gene: TRBV20-1
D gene: TRBD2
J gene: TRBJ2-7
CDR3 DNA: TGCAGTGCTAGTTCCGGGGGACTATTCTACGAGCAGTACTTC
CDR3 protein: CSASSGGLFYEQYF

clone size: few
V gene: TRBV12-3/TRBV12-4
D gene: NA
J gene: TRBJ2-5
CDR3 DNA: TGTGCCAGCAGCCAAGTAAAGGGCACGGCAAGGGAGACCCAGTACTTC
CDR3 protein: CASSQVKGTARETQYF

clone size: few
V gene: TRBV6-2/TRBV6-3
D gene: NA
J gene: TRBJ2-1
CDR3 DNA: TGTGCCAGCAGCCCCAGGGAGCTGAGCTCCTACAATGAGCAGTTCTTC
CDR3 protein: CASSPRELSSYNEQFF

clone size: few
V gene: TRBV11-3
D gene: NA
J gene: TRBJ2-1
CDR3 DNA: TGTGCCAGCAGCACCATCCGAGGGGGGTTGGAAGGTTTGAATGAGCAGTTCTTC
CDR3 protein: CASSTIRGGLEGLNEQFF

clone size: few
V gene: TRBV9
D gene: TRBD2
J gene: TRBJ2-3
CDR3 DNA: TGTGCCAGCAGCGTGGGGACTAGCCCTAGCACAGATACGCAGTATTTT
CDR3 protein: CASSVGTSPSTDTQYF

clone size: NA
V gene: TRBV7-3
D gene: NA
J gene: TRBJ2-1
CDR3 DNA: TGTGCCAGCAGCTTAACGTTACAGCACAATGAGCAGTTCTTC
CDR3 protein: CASSLTLQHNEQFF

clone size: many
V gene: TRBV4-1
D gene: NA
J gene: TRBJ1-2
CDR3 DNA: TGCGCCAGCAGCCAAGAGAAGACAGGCAACTATGGCTACACCTTC
CDR3 protein: CASSQEKTGNYGYTF

clone size: few
V gene: TRBV12-3/TRBV12-4
D gene: NA
J gene: TRBJ2-7
CDR3 DNA: TGTGCCAGCAGTAACCCCGGGACACCCTCCTACGAGCAGTACTTC
CDR3 protein: CASSNPGTPSYEQYF

clone size: few
V gene: TRBV20-1
D gene: NA
J gene: TRBJ2-1
CDR3 DNA: TGCAGTGCAGCGGGCGGGGCGTTAGGGAATGAGCAGTTCTTC
CDR3 protein: CSAAGGALGNEQFF

clone size: few
V gene: TRBV25-1
D gene: NA
J gene: TRBJ2-7
CDR3 DNA: TGTGCCAGCGGTCTGGAAACAGTCAGTTACGAGCAGTACTTC
CDR3 protein: CASGLETVSYEQYF

clone size: many
V gene: TRBV2
D gene: TRBD1
J gene: TRBJ2-5
CDR3 DNA: TGTGCCAGCAGCGCCTGGACAGGGGGAGAGACCCAGTACTTC
CDR3 protein: CASSAWTGGETQYF

clone size: once
V gene: TRBV6-5
D gene: NA
J gene: TRBJ2-7
CDR3 DNA: TGTGCCAGCCAGCCGGGGAGCGGCTACGAGCAGTACTTC
CDR3 protein: CASQPGSGYEQYF

clone size: NA
V gene: TRBV5-6
D gene: NA
J gene: TRBJ1-1
CDR3 DNA: TGTGCCAGCAGGGGGGTAGATAGATTCAATGAAGCTTTCTTT
CDR3 protein: CASRGVDRFNEAFF